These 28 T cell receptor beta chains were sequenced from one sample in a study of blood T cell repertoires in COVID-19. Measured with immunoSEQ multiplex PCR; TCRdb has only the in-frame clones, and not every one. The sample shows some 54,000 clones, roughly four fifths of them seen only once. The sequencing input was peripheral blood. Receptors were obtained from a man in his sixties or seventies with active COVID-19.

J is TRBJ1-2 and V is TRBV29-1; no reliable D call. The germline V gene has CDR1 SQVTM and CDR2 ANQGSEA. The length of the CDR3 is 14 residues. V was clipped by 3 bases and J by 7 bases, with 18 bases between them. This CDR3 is CSVDRQAPLTGYTF. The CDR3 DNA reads TGCAGCGTTGATCGGCAGGCCCCCCTCACTGGCTACACCTTC.

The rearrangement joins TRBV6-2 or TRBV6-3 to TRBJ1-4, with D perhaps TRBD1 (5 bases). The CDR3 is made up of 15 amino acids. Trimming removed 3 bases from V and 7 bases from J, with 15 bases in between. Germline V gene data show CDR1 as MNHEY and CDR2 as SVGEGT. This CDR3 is CASSYDSRRAEKLFF. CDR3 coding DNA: TGTGCCAGCAGTTATGACTCGCGCAGGGCTGAAAAACTGTTTTTT.

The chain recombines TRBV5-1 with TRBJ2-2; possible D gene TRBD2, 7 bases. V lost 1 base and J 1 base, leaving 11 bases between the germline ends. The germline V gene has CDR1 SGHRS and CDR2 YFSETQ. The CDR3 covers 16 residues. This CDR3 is CASSLLRGQNTGELFF. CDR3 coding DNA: TGCGCCAGCAGCTTGCTGCGGGGGCAGAACACCGGGGAGCTGTTTTTT. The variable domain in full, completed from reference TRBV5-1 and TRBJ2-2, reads KAGVTQTPRYLIKTRGQQVTLSCSPISGHRSVSWYQQTPGQGLQFLFEYFSETQRNKGNFPGRFSGRQFSNSRSEMNVSTLELGDSALYLCASSLLRGQNTGELFFGEGSRLTVL.

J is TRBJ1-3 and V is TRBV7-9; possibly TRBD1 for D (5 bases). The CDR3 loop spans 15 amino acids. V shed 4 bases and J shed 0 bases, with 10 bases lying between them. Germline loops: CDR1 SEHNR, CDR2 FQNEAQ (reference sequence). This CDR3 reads CASSSDTRSGNTIYF. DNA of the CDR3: TGTGCCAGCAGCTCGGACACTCGCTCTGGAAACACCATATATTTT.

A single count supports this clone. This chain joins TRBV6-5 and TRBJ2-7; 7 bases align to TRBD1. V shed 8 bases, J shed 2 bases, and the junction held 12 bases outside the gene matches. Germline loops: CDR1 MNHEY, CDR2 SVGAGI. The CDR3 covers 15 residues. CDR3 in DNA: TGTGCCAGCTTCGGTTTAGACAGGGCGACCTACGAGCAGTACTTC. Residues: CASFGLDRATYEQYF.

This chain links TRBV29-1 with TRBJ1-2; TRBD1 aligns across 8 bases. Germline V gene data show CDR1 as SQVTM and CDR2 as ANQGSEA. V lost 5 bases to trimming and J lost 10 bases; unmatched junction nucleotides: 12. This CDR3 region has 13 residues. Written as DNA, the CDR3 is TGCAGCGTTTTAGGGGCCGGACAGGGTGCCTACACCTTC. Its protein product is CSVLGAGQGAYTF.

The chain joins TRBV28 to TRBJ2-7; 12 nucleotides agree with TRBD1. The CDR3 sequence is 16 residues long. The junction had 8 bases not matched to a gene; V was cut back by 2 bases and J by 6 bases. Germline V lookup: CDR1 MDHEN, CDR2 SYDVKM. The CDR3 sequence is CASSLLPGQGASEQYF. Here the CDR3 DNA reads TGTGCCAGCAGTTTACTGCCGGGACAGGGGGCGTCCGAGCAGTACTTC.

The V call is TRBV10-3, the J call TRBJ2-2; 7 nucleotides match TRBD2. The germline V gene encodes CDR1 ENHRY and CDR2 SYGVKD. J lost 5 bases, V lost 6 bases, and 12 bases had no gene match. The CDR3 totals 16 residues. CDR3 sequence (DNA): TGTGCCATCAGGGGCCACGGGGAGGGTAGGACCGGGGAGCTGTTTTTT. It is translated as CAIRGHGEGRTGELFF.

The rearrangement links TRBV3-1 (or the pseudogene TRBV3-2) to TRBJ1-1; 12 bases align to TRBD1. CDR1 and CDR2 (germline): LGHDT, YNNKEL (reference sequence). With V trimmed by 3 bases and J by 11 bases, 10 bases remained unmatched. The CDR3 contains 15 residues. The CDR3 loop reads CASSQAPGTGGFAFF. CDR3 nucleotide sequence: TGTGCCAGCAGCCAGGCTCCTGGGACAGGGGGCTTTGCTTTCTTT.

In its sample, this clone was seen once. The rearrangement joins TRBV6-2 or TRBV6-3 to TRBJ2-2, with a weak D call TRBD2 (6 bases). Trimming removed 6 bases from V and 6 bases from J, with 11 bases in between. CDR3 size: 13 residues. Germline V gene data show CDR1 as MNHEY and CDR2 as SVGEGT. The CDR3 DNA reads TGTGCCAGCAGCCCGCGGGGACCCGGGGAGCTGTTTTTT. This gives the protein CASSPRGPGELFF.

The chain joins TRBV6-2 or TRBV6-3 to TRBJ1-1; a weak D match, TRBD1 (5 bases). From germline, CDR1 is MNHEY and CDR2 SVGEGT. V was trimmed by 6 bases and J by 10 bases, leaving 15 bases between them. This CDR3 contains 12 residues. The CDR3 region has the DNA TGTGCCAGCAGCCAGGGAGGTCCGGGAGCTTTCTTT. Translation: CASSQGGPGAFF.

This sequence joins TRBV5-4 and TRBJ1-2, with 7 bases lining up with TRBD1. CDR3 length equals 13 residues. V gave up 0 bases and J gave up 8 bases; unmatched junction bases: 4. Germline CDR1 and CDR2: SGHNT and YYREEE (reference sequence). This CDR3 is CASSLEQGKGYTF. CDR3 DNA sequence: TGTGCCAGCAGCTTGGAACAGGGGAAGGGCTACACCTTC.

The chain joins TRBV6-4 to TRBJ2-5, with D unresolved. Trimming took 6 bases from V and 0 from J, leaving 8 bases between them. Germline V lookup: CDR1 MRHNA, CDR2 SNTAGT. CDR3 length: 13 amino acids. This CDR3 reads CASSCGHQETQYF. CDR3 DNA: TGTGCCAGCAGCTGTGGGCACCAAGAGACCCAGTACTTC.

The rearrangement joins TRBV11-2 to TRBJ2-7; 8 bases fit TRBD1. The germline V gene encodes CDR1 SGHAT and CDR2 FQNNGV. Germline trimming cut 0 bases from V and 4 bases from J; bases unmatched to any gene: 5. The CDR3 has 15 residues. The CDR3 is CASSLDGQGIYEQYF. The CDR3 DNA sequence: TGTGCCAGCAGCTTAGACGGACAGGGAATATACGAGCAGTACTTC.

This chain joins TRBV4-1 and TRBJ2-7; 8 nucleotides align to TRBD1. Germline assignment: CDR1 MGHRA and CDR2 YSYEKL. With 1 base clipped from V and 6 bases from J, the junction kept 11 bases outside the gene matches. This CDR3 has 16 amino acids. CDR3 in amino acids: CASSQVSGQGASEQYF. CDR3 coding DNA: TGCGCCAGCAGCCAAGTCTCCGGGCAGGGGGCGAGCGAGCAGTACTTC.

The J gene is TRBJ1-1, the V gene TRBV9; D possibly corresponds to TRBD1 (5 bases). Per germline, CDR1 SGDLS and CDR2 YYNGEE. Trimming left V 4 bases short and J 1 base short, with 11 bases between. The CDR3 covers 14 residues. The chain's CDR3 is CASSPGERNTEAFF. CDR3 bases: TGTGCCAGCAGCCCGGGGGAGCGGAACACTGAAGCTTTCTTT.

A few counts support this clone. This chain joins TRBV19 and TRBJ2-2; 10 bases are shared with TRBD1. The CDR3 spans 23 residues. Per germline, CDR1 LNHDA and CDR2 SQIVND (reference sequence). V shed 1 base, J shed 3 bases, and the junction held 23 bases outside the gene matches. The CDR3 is CASSIARDDRGRIPRSDTGELFF. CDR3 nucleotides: TGTGCCAGTAGTATAGCCCGGGACGACAGGGGGCGCATCCCAAGGAGCGACACCGGGGAGCTGTTTTTT.

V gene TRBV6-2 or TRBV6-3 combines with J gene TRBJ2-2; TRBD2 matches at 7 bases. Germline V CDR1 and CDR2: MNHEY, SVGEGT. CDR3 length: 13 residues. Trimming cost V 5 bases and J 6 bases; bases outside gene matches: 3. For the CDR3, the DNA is TGTGCCAGCAGTGAGACTAGCTCCGGGGAGCTGTTTTTT. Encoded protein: CASSETSSGELFF.

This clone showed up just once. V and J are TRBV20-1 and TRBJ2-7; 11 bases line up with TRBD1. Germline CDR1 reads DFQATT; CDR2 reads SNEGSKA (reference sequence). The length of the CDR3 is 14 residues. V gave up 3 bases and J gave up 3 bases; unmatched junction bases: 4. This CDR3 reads CSASRGQGGYEQYF. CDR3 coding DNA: TGCAGTGCTAGTAGGGGACAGGGGGGCTACGAGCAGTACTTC.

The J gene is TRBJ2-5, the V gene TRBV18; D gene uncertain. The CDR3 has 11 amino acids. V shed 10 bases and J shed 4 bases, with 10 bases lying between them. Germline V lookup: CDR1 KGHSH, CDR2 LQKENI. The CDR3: CATQETETQYF. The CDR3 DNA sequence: TGTGCCACCCAGGAAACAGAGACCCAGTACTTC.

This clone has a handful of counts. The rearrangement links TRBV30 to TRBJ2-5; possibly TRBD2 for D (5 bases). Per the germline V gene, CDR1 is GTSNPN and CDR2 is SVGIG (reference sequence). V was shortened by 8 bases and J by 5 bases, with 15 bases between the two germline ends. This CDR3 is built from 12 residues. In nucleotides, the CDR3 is TGTGCCCGCGACCGGAGAGGGGAGACCCAGTACTTC. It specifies CARDRRGETQYF.

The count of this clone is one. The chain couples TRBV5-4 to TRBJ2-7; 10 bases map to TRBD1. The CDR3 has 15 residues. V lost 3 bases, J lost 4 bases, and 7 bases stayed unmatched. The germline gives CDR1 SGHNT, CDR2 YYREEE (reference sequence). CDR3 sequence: CASSSLTGGAYEQYF. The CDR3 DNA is TGTGCCAGCAGCTCGCTGACAGGGGGCGCGTACGAGCAGTACTTC.

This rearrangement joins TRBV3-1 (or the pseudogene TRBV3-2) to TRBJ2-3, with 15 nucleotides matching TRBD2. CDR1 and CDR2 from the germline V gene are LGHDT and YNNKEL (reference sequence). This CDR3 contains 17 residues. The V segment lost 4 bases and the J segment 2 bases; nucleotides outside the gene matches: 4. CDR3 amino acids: CASSLGLAGGFTDTQYF. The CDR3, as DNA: TGTGCCAGCAGCCTGGGACTAGCGGGGGGATTCACAGATACGCAGTATTTT.

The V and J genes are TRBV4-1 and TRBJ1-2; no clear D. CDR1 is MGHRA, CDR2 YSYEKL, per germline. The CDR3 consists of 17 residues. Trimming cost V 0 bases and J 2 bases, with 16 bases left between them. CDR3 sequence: CASSQEGTSQINYGYTF. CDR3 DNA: TGCGCCAGCAGCCAAGAAGGTACATCACAGATCAACTATGGCTACACCTTC.

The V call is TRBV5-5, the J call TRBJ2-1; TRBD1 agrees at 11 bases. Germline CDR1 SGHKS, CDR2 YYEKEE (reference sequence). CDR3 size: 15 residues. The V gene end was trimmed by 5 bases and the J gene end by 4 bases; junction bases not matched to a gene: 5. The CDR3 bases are TGTGCCAGCAGTTATGGGACAGGGGGTTACAATGAGCAGTTCTTC. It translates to CASSYGTGGYNEQFF.

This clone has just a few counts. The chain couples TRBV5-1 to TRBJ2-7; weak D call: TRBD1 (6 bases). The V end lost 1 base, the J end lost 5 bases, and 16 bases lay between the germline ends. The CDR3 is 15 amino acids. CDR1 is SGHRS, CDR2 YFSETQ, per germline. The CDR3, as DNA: TGCGCCAGCAGCTTGACAGGGCAACCGGATAACGAGCAGTACTTC. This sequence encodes CASSLTGQPDNEQYF.

CDR3 sequence reads: CASSPKGGALSGNTIYF. The CDR3 nucleotides are TGTGCCAGCAGCCCTAAGGGGGGGGCCCTCTCTGGAAACACCATATATTTT. This rearrangement joins TRBV5-4 to TRBJ1-3; possible D gene TRBD1, 6 bases. The ends were cut back, 4 bases at V and 0 bases at J, with 17 bases in the middle. Germline V CDR1 and CDR2: SGHNT, YYREEE (reference sequence). The CDR3 has 17 residues.

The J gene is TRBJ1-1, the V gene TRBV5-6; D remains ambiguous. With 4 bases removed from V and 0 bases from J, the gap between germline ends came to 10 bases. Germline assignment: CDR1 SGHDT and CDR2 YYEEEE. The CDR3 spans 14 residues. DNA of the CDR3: TGTGCCAGCAGCCTATTGGTGATGAACACTGAAGCTTTCTTT. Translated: CASSLLVMNTEAFF.